This T cell receptor beta chain was documented in a study of blood T cell repertoires in COVID-19 (dated by TCRdb to the early 2020s). Some background on the complete study: Samples covering the acute and convalescent phases of COVID-19 were provided by collaborators in the United States, Italy and Spain. The prospective study material was composed of cDNA or gDNA derived from T cells, B-cell-depleted T cells, or PBMCs. Subjects who had been exposed to COVID-19, were actively infected with it, or had recovered from it provided the deeply sampled blood TCRbeta repertoires that made up the dataset. The repertoires were made available in a free public database intended to serve as a resource for research on the immune response to SARS-CoV-2. Samples came from the ongoing ImmuneRACE study (first 160 participants) plus 1,254 subjects from 6 global collaborators. Sample metadata almost always included a de-identified subject ID, COVID-19 status, age in years and sex. Where available, HLA class I and class II types were taken from metadata supplied by the sample provider and were not determined by assay-based typing. Overall results and qualifications from the work: Clinical and demographic metadata were provided uncurated, with the amount varying by source and participant.

TCRbeta CDR3 regions were amplified from genomic DNA by means of the immunoSEQ Assay, a bias-controlled multiplex PCR. As for the authors' bioinformatics: The number of nucleated cells in each sample was estimated from the amplification of reference gene primers within the assay. To quantify the absolute abundance of each unique TCRbeta CDR3 rearrangement, sequence reads were collapsed and filtered. For each sample, productive Simpson clonality was calculated as the square root of Simpson's diversity index over productive rearrangements. TCRdb obtained this table from immuneACCESS and retained in-frame rearrangements with V and J assigned. These tables miss some clones; where compared with another copy, unresolved V genes account for less than half of the shortfall, and the remainder is unexplained. V and J calls plus clone size are reproduced from that table; the DNA served to infer D and trimming. Here the sample has more than 110,000 clones; 75% to 80% occur a single time. Of the sample, roughly 2.9% falls within the top ten clones.

For this chain, trimming is 6 bases at the V end and 14 bases at the J end, and the number of junction bases without a gene match is 5. According to the germline V gene (reference sequence), CDR1 reads SGHAT and CDR2 reads FQDESV. From cysteine to phenylalanine, the CDR3 is 11 amino acids long. The read is trimmed to its CDR3 DNA, 33 bases read in frame from base 1. Enrolling through a virtual design, the prospective study's participants ranged in age from roughly 18 to 95 years and lived across about two dozen United States geographic areas. In the prospective study, participants were assigned to cohorts based on the clinical history participants reported in a screening survey and a study questionnaire. ImmuneRACE Cohort 3 recovered participants were defined by two consecutive negative NP/OP PCR tests, healthcare professional clearance, or symptom resolution. In the prospective study, mobile phlebotomists collected whole blood, serum and a nasopharyngeal or oropharyngeal swab from each participant. Over a roughly two-month period, participants in the prospective study had the option of providing additional blood draws and questionnaires. Prospective study blood samples were shipped either frozen or at room temperature before DNA extraction.

Worth noting for this clone: Its antigen target is currently unknown. The input lacks base qualities; no much larger clone sits a single base away.

This chain is built from TRBV11-1 and TRBJ2-1; TRBD1 fits 9 bases in the junction. The receptor was isolated from a woman aged 50 to 60 who had recovered from COVID-19. Sequenced: PBMCs or T cells enriched from blood (not recorded which). The CDR3 reads as follows: CASSSGTGKFF. The nucleotide sequence reads TGTGCCAGCAGTTCCGGGACAGGGAAGTTCTTC.